The 15 T cell receptor beta chains listed next were all sequenced from one sample in a study of blood T cell repertoires in COVID-19. Sequenced by immunoSEQ multiplex PCR; TCRdb stores in-frame clones only, minus some. In the table there are 30,000 to 45,000 clones, about nine tenths of which are singletons. Sequencing was done on a sample of peripheral blood. The receptor source for this set is a man between 65 and 85 years old with acute or convalescent COVID-19.

The chain is built from TRBV27 and TRBJ1-6; D might be TRBD1 (6 bases). Between the trimmed V and J ends, which lost 6 bases and 3 bases, there was a span of 9 bases. CDR1 is MNHEY and CDR2 is SMNVEV in the germline V gene (reference sequence). The CDR3 spans 14 residues. The chain's CDR3 is CASRSDSYNSPLHF. CDR3 nucleotides: TGTGCCAGCAGATCGGACAGCTATAATTCACCCCTCCACTTT.

This clone occurred once. This sequence joins TRBV18 and TRBJ1-2, with 9 bases aligning to TRBD1. V gave up 4 bases and J gave up 8 bases; unmatched junction bases: 14. Germline lookup yields CDR1 KGHSH and CDR2 LQKENI. This CDR3 spans 16 amino acids. CDR3 sequence reads: CASSHRVDRGIEGYTF. CDR3 bases: TGTGCCAGCTCACACCGTGTGGACAGGGGTATAGAAGGCTACACCTTC.

The table lists this clone with a few counts. V gene TRBV6-6 combines with J gene TRBJ1-4; TRBD1 might be the D (5 bases). The germline gives CDR1 MNHNY, CDR2 SVGAGI (reference sequence). Deletions cut 6 bases from V and 6 bases from J, with 11 bases between. The CDR3 is 13 residues long. CDR3 in amino acids: CASSWGDDEKLFF. The CDR3 region has the DNA TGTGCCAGCAGCTGGGGGGATGATGAAAAACTGTTTTTT.

The chain couples TRBV11-2 to TRBJ2-7; a weak D match, TRBD2 (5 bases). Deletions cut 7 bases from V and 4 bases from J, with 11 bases between. The length of the CDR3 is 12 residues. CDR1 is SGHAT and CDR2 is FQNNGV in the germline V gene. The CDR3 DNA follows: TGTGCCAGCAACGACTACAAATACGAGCAGTACTTC. Its translation: CASNDYKYEQYF.

This clone was detected once. The gene calls are TRBV27 and TRBJ2-7; the match to TRBD2 covers 7 bases. The CDR3 consists of 19 residues. The ends lost 0 bases at V and 0 bases at J; junction bases unmatched: 14. The V gene's germline CDR1 is MNHEY and CDR2 SMNVEV (reference sequence). The CDR3 DNA reads TGTGCCAGCAGTTTATCGCGACTAGCTCTATTTTCGAGCTCCTACGAGCAGTACTTC. As protein: CASSLSRLALFSSSYEQYF.

The rearrangement links TRBV6-5 to TRBJ1-2; perhaps TRBD1 as D (5 bases). The CDR3 totals 16 residues. The V gene lost 0 bases and the J gene lost 4 bases, with 15 bases spanning the gap. The V gene's germline CDR1 is MNHEY and CDR2 SVGAGI. This chain's CDR3 is CASSYSRGGEFYGYTF. The CDR3 coding sequence is TGTGCCAGCAGTTACTCGAGGGGCGGGGAATTCTATGGCTACACCTTC.

J is TRBJ1-1 and V is TRBV19, with D tentatively TRBD1 (5 bases). V was cut by 4 bases and J by 7 bases, with 10 bases left in between. Germline-derived CDR1 and CDR2 are LNHDA and SQIVND (reference sequence). The CDR3 runs 12 residues. The CDR3 region is CASSTRQLEAFF. CDR3 nucleotide sequence: TGTGCCAGTAGTACCCGACAGCTTGAAGCTTTCTTT.

Note on this clone: The sample holds other DNA sequences that translate to the same CDR3. The CDR3 DNA sequence: TGTGCCAGCAGCTTTAGCGGGAGCACAGATACGCAGTATTTT. Translated: CASSFSGSTDTQYF. The V call is TRBV11-2, the J call TRBJ2-3; 7 bases map to TRBD2. CDR3 length: 14 residues. Germline V lookup: CDR1 SGHAT, CDR2 FQNNGV. Unmatched junction bases numbered 0, after V lost 3 bases and J lost 0 bases.

This chain links TRBV4-2 with TRBJ2-1; TRBD2 is a possible D gene (6 bases). The ends were cut back, 0 bases at V and 9 bases at J, with 15 bases in the middle. The CDR3 totals 15 residues. The germline gives CDR1 LGHNA, CDR2 YNFKEQ. The CDR3 protein is CASSQDLRGRSEQFF. CDR3 sequence (DNA): TGTGCCAGCAGCCAAGATCTAAGAGGGAGGAGTGAGCAGTTCTTC.

This chain uses TRBV27 with TRBJ2-7; TRBD2 aligns across 8 bases. This CDR3 spans 15 amino acids. Per the germline V gene, CDR1 is MNHEY and CDR2 is SMNVEV (reference sequence). V was clipped by 8 bases and J by 4 bases; unmatched bases: 13. CDR3 in DNA: TGTGCCAGCGGCGAACGGGGGCTAGCGGGTTACGAGCAGTACTTC. Residues: CASGERGLAGYEQYF.

This clone was counted only a few times. CDR3 loop: CASSPRAGEQYF. Written as DNA, the CDR3 is TGTGCCAGCAGCCCGCGGGCCGGCGAGCAGTACTTC. This chain uses TRBV25-1 with TRBJ2-7, with a possible D match to TRBD2 (5 bases). The V end was cut by 6 bases, the J end by 6 bases, with 12 bases between. This CDR3 has 12 amino acids. Germline CDR1 reads MGHDK; CDR2 reads SYGVNS.

The chain uses TRBV7-9 and TRBJ2-3; 8 positions match TRBD2. Germline V CDR1 and CDR2: SEHNR, FQNEAQ (reference sequence). The CDR3 is 16 amino acids. With 4 bases clipped from V and 0 bases from J, the junction kept 6 bases outside the gene matches. The CDR3 here is CASSSPTSGSTDTQYF. The CDR3, as DNA: TGTGCCAGCAGCTCCCCTACTAGCGGAAGCACAGATACGCAGTATTTT.

CDR3: CASSLESASGSPYTGELFF. CDR3 nucleotides: TGTGCCAGCAGCTTAGAATCAGCTAGCGGGAGCCCGTACACCGGGGAGCTGTTTTTT. The chain uses TRBV13 and TRBJ2-2, with 10 bases fitting TRBD2. The CDR3 loop spans 19 amino acids. Germline trimming cut 1 base from V and 3 bases from J; bases unmatched to any gene: 11. CDR1 is PRHDT, CDR2 FYEKMQ, per germline (reference sequence). Together with reference TRBV13 and TRBJ2-2, the CDR3 gives the full variable domain: AAGVIQSPRHLIKEKRETATLKCYPIPRHDTVYWYQQGPGQDPQFLISFYEKMQSDKGSIPDRFSAQQFSDYHSELNMSSLELGDSALYFCASSLESASGSPYTGELFFGEGSRLTVL.

This clone was seen a few times. This rearrangement joins TRBV24-1 to TRBJ1-3, with D uncertain. The germline V gene has CDR1 KGHDR and CDR2 SFDVKD. This CDR3 has 19 residues. V lost 6 bases and J 1 base, leaving 24 bases between the germline ends. CDR3 in amino acids: CATSLIHFDRGVSGNTIYF. DNA of the CDR3: TGTGCCACCAGTTTGATTCATTTTGACCGGGGTGTTTCTGGAAACACCATATATTTT.

The chain couples TRBV19 to TRBJ2-1; possibly TRBD1 for D (6 bases). CDR1 and CDR2 from the germline V gene are LNHDA and SQIVND (reference sequence). V was shortened by 7 bases and J by 2 bases, with 15 bases between the two germline ends. The CDR3 runs to 15 residues. The DNA of the CDR3 is TGTGCCAGTACTGAAACAGGGAACGCCTACAATGAGCAGTTCTTC. The encoded protein is CASTETGNAYNEQFF.